These T cell receptor beta chains were read from a single sample in a study of CD8 T cells in Susac syndrome. In TCRdb, the immunoSEQ multiplex PCR reads were re-called with MiXCR into one record per CDR3 protein. Of 250,000 to 300,000 distinct CDR3 sequences in the sample, approximately 85% are singletons; the top ten hold around 0.22%. Input material: CD8+ T cells from PBMCs. The source is a human donor with multiple sclerosis. CDR3s include the opening cysteine and the closing phenylalanine or tryptophan. Each record gives: J gene, V gene, clone size, D gene, CDR3 protein, CDR3 DNA. D genes are given only for firm matches. Where a row states a size, it is once, few, many or the class of an expanded clone; other rows omit it.

TRBJ2-5 TRBV5-6 - TRBD1 CASSLEGATGPQETQYF TGTGCCAGCAGCTTGGAGGGGGCGACCGGACCACAAGAGACCCAGTACTTC
TRBJ2-7 TRBV28 - - CASSRPGTYEQYF TGTGCCAGCAGCCGGCCCGGAACCTACGAGCAGTACTTC
TRBJ2-2 TRBV6-2/TRBV6-3 - - CASSSRGSGELFF TGTGCCAGCAGTTCAAGGGGATCCGGGGAGCTGTTTTTT
TRBJ1-1 TRBV4-3 - - CASSQAVGRTEAFF TGCGCCAGCAGCCAAGCAGTCGGGCGCACTGAAGCTTTCTTT
TRBJ1-1 TRBV5-4 - - CASRLGPMNTEAFF TGTGCCAGCAGGCTGGGACCGATGAACACTGAAGCTTTCTTT
TRBJ1-1 TRBV7-9 - - CASSSPESMNTEAFF TGTGCCAGCAGCTCCCCGGAGAGCATGAACACTGAAGCTTTCTTT
TRBJ2-1 TRBV4-3 - TRBD2 CASSPWGGRAGNEQFF TGCGCCAGCAGCCCTTGGGGCGGGAGGGCAGGAAATGAGCAGTTCTTC
TRBJ1-5 TRBV20-1 - - CSAHLPGFGDQPQHF TGCAGTGCCCATCTGCCGGGATTTGGGGATCAGCCCCAGCATTTT
TRBJ2-5 TRBV7-2 few - CASSLDAGETQYF TGTGCCAGCAGCTTAGACGCCGGGGAGACCCAGTACTTC
TRBJ2-1 TRBV13 - TRBD2 CASSSSGLAAVEQFF TGTGCCAGCAGCTCCTCGGGACTAGCCGCTGTTGAGCAGTTCTTC
TRBJ2-4 TRBV5-1 - TRBD2 CASSLGTNQYF TGCGCCAGCAGCCTCGGGACTAATCAGTACTTC
TRBJ1-1 TRBV4-3 - - CASSQAVGGGTEAFF TGCGCCAGCAGCCAAGCAGTGGGAGGGGGGACTGAAGCTTTCTTT
TRBJ2-2 TRBV5-1 - TRBD2 CASDSGLAGLNTGELFF TGCGCCAGCGACTCCGGACTAGCGGGACTAAACACCGGGGAGCTGTTTTTT
TRBJ2-1 TRBV6-2/TRBV6-3 - TRBD1 CASRTQGAAYNEQFF TGTGCCAGCAGAACACAGGGGGCAGCCTACAATGAGCAGTTCTTC
TRBJ2-7 TRBV5-1 - TRBD1 CASLPFPGQRSYEQYF TGCGCCAGCTTACCCTTCCCGGGACAGCGCTCCTACGAGCAGTACTTC
TRBJ2-7 TRBV12-3/TRBV12-4 once - CASTGDGYEQYF TGTGCCAGCACCGGGGACGGGTACGAGCAGTACTTC
TRBJ2-7 TRBV28 - - CASSLQGAAGEQYF TGTGCCAGCAGTTTACAGGGTGCTGCGGGCGAGCAGTACTTC
TRBJ1-6 TRBV7-8 - TRBD1 CASSRWDRENSPLHF TGTGCCAGCAGCAGATGGGACAGGGAGAATTCACCCCTCCACTTT
TRBJ2-1 TRBV7-9 once TRBD2 CASSSNSGSSYNEQFF TGTGCCAGCAGCTCCAATAGCGGGAGCTCCTACAATGAGCAGTTCTTC
TRBJ2-6 TRBV28 - - CASSGSAFSGANVLTF TGTGCCAGCAGTGGGTCAGCGTTCTCTGGGGCCAACGTCCTGACTTTC
TRBJ1-1 TRBV14 - - CASSPRFVEAFF TGTGCCAGCAGCCCCCGCTTTGTTGAAGCTTTCTTT
TRBJ2-1 TRBV27 - TRBD2 CASSLVVAGGPRPEQFF TGTGCCAGCAGTTTAGTCGTAGCGGGAGGGCCTAGGCCTGAGCAGTTCTTC
TRBJ1-1 TRBV21-1 - - CASSTPGQGWVTEAFF TGTGCCAGCAGCACGCCGGGACAGGGCTGGGTCACTGAAGCTTTCTTT
TRBJ2-1 TRBV29-1 - - CSVESLTGYNEQFF TGCAGCGTTGAATCTCTGACAGGATACAATGAGCAGTTCTTC
TRBJ2-7 TRBV7-9 - - CASSSTGEVSYEQYF TGTGCCAGCAGCTCCACGGGTGAGGTGTCCTACGAGCAGTACTTC
TRBJ2-7 TRBV11-2 - TRBD2 CASRTSGISYEQYF TGTGCCAGCAGGACTAGCGGGATCTCCTACGAGCAGTACTTC
TRBJ2-2 TRBV27 - - CASSLIGFGATGELFF TGTGCCAGCAGTTTAATCGGCTTTGGAGCGACCGGGGAGCTGTTTTTT
TRBJ1-2 TRBV20-1 - - CSASELRVNYGYTF TGCAGTGCTAGTGAGTTACGAGTGAACTATGGCTACACCTTC